The T cell receptor beta chain under discussion was sequenced for a study of T cell responses to AZD1222 COVID-19 vaccine. Study-level points and caveats: Only 5 or 6 people who got AZD1222 tested seropositive at baseline.

In the case of this clone: Antigen specificity is unknown.

Profiled with immunoSEQ multiplex PCR; TCRdb holds only in-frame clones, not every one. Here the sample spans 25,000 to 30,000 clones, around nine tenths being singletons. Per the germline V gene, CDR1 is MGHRA and CDR2 is YSYEKL. The V gene lost 2 bases and the J gene lost 8 bases, with 10 bases spanning the gap. The CDR3 runs to 14 residues. The chain has TRBV4-1 and TRBJ1-6, with D hard to call. The source material was peripheral blood, sampled on day 0 of AZD1222 vaccination. This TCR came from an adult in good health. CDR3 region: CASSQRLADSPLHF. The CDR3 DNA reads TGCGCCAGCAGCCAACGCCTAGCTGATTCACCCCTCCACTTT.